This entry lists 11 T cell receptor beta chains sequenced from one sample in a study of OX40 agonist ivuxolimab in advanced cancers. Data came from immunoSEQ multiplex PCR; TCRdb stores just in-frame clones and leaves some out. The table shows 80,000 to 95,000 clones, with under 90% occurring only once. Source: CD4+ or CD8+ T cells sorted from blood, taken in a trial of the OX40 agonist ivuxolimab. Receptor source: an adult with an advanced solid tumor such as melanoma, head and neck, liver or kidney cancer.

V gene TRBV18 combines with J gene TRBJ1-3; a weak D match, TRBD1 (5 bases). The germline CDR1 and CDR2 sequences are KGHSH and LQKENI. The CDR3 runs 13 residues. With 6 bases removed from V and 4 bases from J, the gap between germline ends came to 10 bases. The CDR3 here is CASSFDSGNTIYF. The CDR3 region has the DNA TGTGCCAGCTCCTTTGACAGCGGAAACACCATATATTTT.

The chain combines TRBV7-3 with TRBJ2-1; D is unclear. Germline V gene data show CDR1 as SGHTA and CDR2 as FQGTGA. The V end lost 5 bases, the J end lost 0 bases, and 5 bases lay between the germline ends. This CDR3 region has 13 residues. The CDR3 reads CASSMSSYNEQFF. DNA for the CDR3: TGTGCCAGCAGCATGAGCTCCTACAATGAGCAGTTCTTC.

V and J are TRBV6-6 and TRBJ2-1, with D perhaps TRBD2 (6 bases). The CDR3 totals 15 residues. CDR1 is MNHNY and CDR2 is SVGAGI in the germline V gene (reference sequence). Trimming left V 5 bases short and J 1 base short, with 12 bases between. The CDR3 nucleotides read TGTGCCAGCAGTGGCGGCGGGGTATCCTACAATGAGCAGTTCTTC. Translated: CASSGGGVSYNEQFF.

The chain carries TRBV10-3 and TRBJ2-7; D is possibly TRBD2 (7 bases). Trimming pared 11 bases from V and 7 bases from J, leaving 21 bases between. The CDR3 extends over 13 amino acids. CDR1 is ENHRY and CDR2 is SYGVKD in the germline V gene. DNA for the CDR3: TGTGCCTCCCGAGGGGGGGGAGGGGAAGAGCAGTACTTC. Translation: CASRGGGGEEQYF.

The chain joins TRBV7-2 to TRBJ1-4; 7 nucleotides align to TRBD1. The CDR3 has 15 amino acids. CDR1 and CDR2 from the germline V gene are SGHTA and FQGNSA. V shed 5 bases and J 5 bases; nucleotides not matched to a gene: 8. The CDR3 reads CASSKSLTGNEKLFF. For the CDR3, the DNA is TGTGCCAGCAGCAAATCCCTGACAGGGAATGAAAAACTGTTTTTT. Together with reference TRBV7-2 and TRBJ1-4, the CDR3 gives the full variable domain: GAGVSQSPSNKVTEKGKDVELRCDPISGHTALYWYRQSLGQGLEFLIYFQGNSAPDKSGLPSDRFSAERTGGSVSTLTIQRTQQEDSAVYLCASSKSLTGNEKLFFGSGTQLSVL.

Turning to this clone: Other DNA sequences in this sample translate to the same CDR3. The gene calls are TRBV5-4 and TRBJ1-2; no definite D call. Germline V CDR1 and CDR2: SGHNT, YYREEE (reference sequence). The V end was cut by 0 bases, the J end by 3 bases, with 6 bases between. This CDR3 is 13 amino acids long. CDR3 residues: CASSLDRDYGYTF. The CDR3 DNA is TGTGCCAGCAGCTTGGATCGCGACTATGGCTACACCTTC.

The sample holds a few counts of this clone. The chain uses TRBV29-1 and TRBJ2-7; 9 bases fit TRBD2. The CDR3 contains 13 residues. J gave up 0 bases and V 7 bases, and 4 bases lay outside the gene matches. The germline CDR1 and CDR2 sequences are SQVTM and ANQGSEA. The CDR3 here is CSAERGVSYEQYF. DNA of the CDR3: TGCAGCGCCGAGCGGGGGGTCTCCTACGAGCAGTACTTC.

This chain uses TRBV5-1 with TRBJ2-3, with 9 nucleotides matching TRBD1. The CDR3 runs 14 residues. Per germline, CDR1 SGHRS and CDR2 YFSETQ. Germline trimming cut 4 bases from V and 6 bases from J; bases unmatched to any gene: 6. The CDR3 spells CASSQGQGADTQYF. Here the CDR3 DNA reads TGCGCCAGCAGCCAGGGACAGGGTGCGGATACGCAGTATTTT.

This chain joins TRBV11-3 and TRBJ1-5, with 7 bases identical to TRBD1. The CDR3 extends over 15 amino acids. V trimming: 4 bases; J trimming: 2 bases; junction bases outside the gene matches: 5. Germline V CDR1 and CDR2: SGHNT, YENEEA. In DNA form, the CDR3 reads TGTGCCAGCAGCTCCCACAGGGGACGCAATCAGCCCCAGCATTTT. Protein: CASSSHRGRNQPQHF.

This clone was recorded only once. V is TRBV5-1 and J is TRBJ2-3; 8 nucleotides agree with TRBD2. The V gene's germline CDR1 is SGHRS and CDR2 YFSETQ. This CDR3 contains 15 residues. The V gene end was trimmed by 2 bases and the J gene end by 1 base; junction bases not matched to a gene: 3. The CDR3 here is CASSLSGGRTDTQYF. CDR3 nucleotides: TGCGCCAGCAGCTTAAGCGGGGGACGCACAGATACGCAGTATTTT.

The chain employs TRBV7-2 and TRBJ1-6; D may be TRBD1 (5 bases). V lost 1 base and J lost 7, with 17 bases in between. The germline gives CDR1 SGHTA, CDR2 FQGNSA. The CDR3 spans 17 residues. The CDR3 DNA is TGTGCCAGCAGCTTAGGTCTGGGCGGAGGGGCCAATTCACCCCTCCACTTT. Protein sequence: CASSLGLGGGANSPLHF.